Listed here are 20 T cell receptor beta chains from one sample, sequenced in a study of control samples from healthy donors and cancer patients. TCRdb's copy holds only in-frame clones and misses some; the assay was immunoSEQ multiplex PCR. The sample carries around 130,000 clones, 87% recorded once. Sequenced: blood. The receptors come from a young man in good health.

This clone was detected once. The chain joins TRBV7-3 to TRBJ2-2, with unresolved D. Trimming shortened V by 4 bases and J by 7 bases, and 7 bases separated the two germline ends. The CDR3 is 12 residues long. Germline CDR1 and CDR2: SGHTA and FQGTGA. As DNA, the CDR3 is TGTGCCAGCAGCTCCGATCTCGGGGAGCTGTTTTTT. This gives the protein CASSSDLGELFF.

This clone was found a few times. V is TRBV3-1 (or the pseudogene TRBV3-2) and J is TRBJ2-5, with D tentatively TRBD2 (6 bases). The CDR3 loop spans 15 amino acids. The germline gives CDR1 LGHDT, CDR2 YNNKEL (reference sequence). V lost 6 bases and J 5 bases, leaving 19 bases between the germline ends. Here the CDR3 DNA reads TGTGCCAGCAGGCCCGGGGGAGTACTTGGGGAGACCCAGTACTTC. It is translated as CASRPGGVLGETQYF.

The count of this clone is one. This CDR3 is also generated by other DNA sequences in the sample. This chain connects TRBV12-3 or TRBV12-4 to TRBJ1-2; D unresolved. The V and J ends lost 4 bases and 0 bases respectively, with 0 bases between them. The CDR3 runs 11 residues. Written as DNA, the CDR3 is TGTGCCAGCAGTTCTAACTATGGCTACACCTTC. Encoded protein: CASSSNYGYTF.

The chain carries TRBV7-2 and TRBJ1-1; 10 nucleotides agree with TRBD1. Germline V gives CDR1 SGHTA, CDR2 FQGNSA. V was pared by 5 bases and J by 6 bases, with 6 bases of the junction left unmatched. The CDR3 is 14 amino acids. The CDR3 region has the DNA TGTGCCAGCAGCCCCCGGGACAGGGGCTCTGAAGCTTTCTTT. Protein product: CASSPRDRGSEAFF.

This sequence joins TRBV5-1 and TRBJ1-1; D may be TRBD1 (6 bases). From germline, CDR1 is SGHRS and CDR2 YFSETQ. The V end was cut by 4 bases, the J end by 4 bases, with 14 bases between. The CDR3 is made up of 14 amino acids. CDR3 amino acids: CASSLTGGRTEAFF. The CDR3 DNA reads as TGCGCCAGCAGCCTGACGGGGGGGCGCACTGAAGCTTTCTTT.

The J gene is TRBJ1-5, the V gene TRBV7-9; the D is unclear. The CDR3 contains 14 residues. Germline CDR1 reads SEHNR; CDR2 reads FQNEAQ (reference sequence). Trimming left V 4 bases short and J 5 bases short, with 12 bases between. This chain's CDR3 is CASSSPGRDQPQHF. The CDR3 DNA is TGTGCCAGCAGCTCCCCGGGTCGGGATCAGCCCCAGCATTTT.

The CDR3 reads CASSQEGRGVAGPQHF. The CDR3 coding sequence is TGCGCCAGCAGCCAAGAAGGACGCGGGGTAGCCGGGCCCCAGCATTTT. The chain is built from TRBV4-1 and TRBJ1-5, with no clear D. V dropped 0 bases and J dropped 9 bases, with 18 bases sitting between them. CDR3 size: 16 residues. CDR1 and CDR2 from the germline V gene are MGHRA and YSYEKL.

This clone is a singleton in its sample. V usage is TRBV6-1 and J usage is TRBJ1-2; TRBD1 agrees at 8 bases. The CDR3 has 15 amino acids. Germline V lookup: CDR1 MNHNS, CDR2 SASEGT. V lost 2 bases and J lost 8; bases outside the gene matches: 10. CDR3 nucleotide sequence: TGTGCCAGCAGTGAAACTAGGACAGGGAGGGTAGGCTACACCTTC. It codes for CASSETRTGRVGYTF.

This clone is a singleton in its sample. Germline and junction disagree at one end, which may indicate a read error. The chain links TRBV9 to TRBJ2-4; 7 bases match TRBD1. The germline CDR1 and CDR2 sequences are SGDLS and YYNGEE. This CDR3 region has 12 residues. In DNA, the CDR3 is TGTGCCAGCAGCCCTGGGGACAGTCCTGTCAGGTTC. Residues: CASSPGDSPVRF.

The rearrangement links TRBV6-5 to TRBJ1-5; D unresolved. Trimming stripped 5 bases from V and 4 bases from J, with 9 bases between. Germline loops: CDR1 MNHEY, CDR2 SVGAGI. The CDR3 covers 13 residues. The CDR3 coding sequence is TGTGCCAGCAGTCTCACGGGAAATCAGCCCCAGCATTTT. This translates into CASSLTGNQPQHF.

This clone occurred once. This chain joins TRBV2 and TRBJ1-2, with unresolved D. Germline lookup yields CDR1 SNHLY and CDR2 FYNNEI. The V end was cut by 3 bases, the J end by 2 bases, with 7 bases between. This CDR3 has 13 residues. The CDR3 sequence: CASSEKGNYGYTF. CDR3 bases: TGTGCCAGCAGTGAGAAGGGAAACTATGGCTACACCTTC.

In this sample, this clone turned up once. The chain joins TRBV5-6 to TRBJ1-4, with D possibly matching TRBD1 (5 bases). The CDR3 extends over 18 amino acids. CDR1 and CDR2 (germline): SGHDT, YYEEEE. V gave up 4 bases and J gave up 3 bases, with 22 bases separating them. CDR3 DNA sequence: TGTGCCAGCAGCCTAGCCCCGTCGGGGGTTTCTTCTAATGAAAAACTGTTTTTT. Translating it yields CASSLAPSGVSSNEKLFF. Based on the CDR3 plus reference TRBV5-6 and TRBJ1-4, the full variable domain is DAGVTQSPTHLIKTRGQQVTLRCSPKSGHDTVSWYQQALGQGPQFIFQYYEEEERQRGNFPDRFSGHQFPNYSSELNVNALLLGDSALYLCASSLAPSGVSSNEKLFFGSGTQLSVL.

CDR3: CASSFTLANYGYTF. CDR3 DNA sequence: TGTGCCAGCAGCTTTACCTTAGCTAACTATGGCTACACCTTC. This chain uses TRBV13 with TRBJ1-2; D call uncertain. V lost 3 bases, J lost 0 bases, and 8 bases lay in between. The CDR3 totals 14 residues. Germline V gene lookup returns CDR1 PRHDT and CDR2 FYEKMQ (reference sequence).

A single count supports this clone. The V gene is TRBV30, the J gene TRBJ1-2; TRBD1 is a possible D gene (6 bases). This CDR3 is built from 13 residues. The V and J ends lost 2 bases and 3 bases respectively, with 10 bases between them. From germline, CDR1 is GTSNPN and CDR2 SVGIG (reference sequence). In DNA, the CDR3 is TGTGCCTGGAGTACAGGGACCGACTATGGCTACACCTTC. Translating it yields CAWSTGTDYGYTF.

This chain connects TRBV6-4 to TRBJ2-3, with D uncertain. V was trimmed by 3 bases and J by 4 bases, leaving 8 bases between them. The CDR3 has 13 residues. Germline V gene sequence: CDR1 MRHNA, CDR2 SNTAGT. The CDR3 DNA is TGTGCCAGCAGTGAAGTTTTCGCAGATACGCAGTATTTT. Its translation is CASSEVFADTQYF.

The rearrangement uses TRBV15 and TRBJ1-2; D is unclear. Trimming shortened V by 0 bases and J by 5 bases, and 7 bases separated the two germline ends. The CDR3 consists of 13 residues. Germline loops: CDR1 LNHNV, CDR2 YYDKDF (reference sequence). The CDR3 here is CATSRDTEYGYTF. As DNA, the CDR3 is TGTGCCACCAGCAGAGATACGGAATATGGCTACACCTTC.

The chain joins TRBV11-2 to TRBJ2-3; TRBD2 might be the D (5 bases). The CDR3 sequence is 13 residues long. Germline CDR1 reads SGHAT; CDR2 reads FQNNGV. Deletions cut 6 bases from V and 6 bases from J, with 13 bases between. The CDR3 DNA reads TGTGCCAGCAGGACGGACGGGGAGGATACGCAGTATTTT. This codes for CASRTDGEDTQYF.

The chain has TRBV3-1 (or the pseudogene TRBV3-2) and TRBJ1-2; 7 bases are shared with TRBD1. Unmatched junction bases numbered 14, after V lost 5 bases and J lost 8 bases. This CDR3 is built from 15 residues. Germline V CDR1 and CDR2: LGHDT, YNNKEL (reference sequence). CDR3 in DNA: TGTGCCAGCAGCTCCAGTTTGACAGGGATAGGAGGCTACACCTTC. It is translated as CASSSSLTGIGGYTF.

The V and J genes are TRBV6-6 and TRBJ2-7, with 7 bases identical to TRBD2. Germline CDR1 reads MNHNY; CDR2 reads SVGAGI (reference sequence). J lost 3 bases, V lost 6 bases, and 5 bases had no gene match. The CDR3 length is 13 residues. This CDR3 is CASSPRDYYEQYV. Written as DNA, the CDR3 is TGTGCCAGCAGCCCCCGGGACTACTACGAGCAGTACGTC.

This rearrangement joins TRBV11-3 to TRBJ2-7, with D maybe TRBD1 (6 bases). The CDR3 has 14 amino acids. V shed 3 bases and J shed 3 bases, with 12 bases lying between them. Germline assignment: CDR1 SGHNT and CDR2 YENEEA. CDR3 nucleotides: TGTGCCAGCAGCTTCCGAACAGGGAACTACGAGCAGTACTTC. Translation: CASSFRTGNYEQYF.